The 10 T cell receptor beta chains listed next were all sequenced from one sample in a study of early T cells in non-severe SARS-CoV-2 infection. TCRdb fed the 5' RACE reads into MiXCR, producing one record per CDR3 protein. The repertoire holds around 57,000 distinct CDR3 sequences, 9.5% to 14% seen once, with 1.7% in the top ten. What was sequenced was whole blood. The receptor source for this set is an adult who was a healthcare worker with PCR-confirmed SARS-CoV-2 infection or an uninfected control (not recorded which).

This clonotype was detected many times. The DNA for the CDR3 is TGTGCCAGCAGCTTTCGGACTAGCGGGGCTCATGAGCAGTTCTTC. This translates into CASSFRTSGAHEQFF. The V call is TRBV11-2, the J call TRBJ2-1; 12 positions match TRBD2. In germline, CDR1 is SGHAT, CDR2 FQNNGV. V was clipped by 3 bases and J by 8 bases; unmatched bases: 5. The length of the CDR3 is 15 residues.

By sample share, this clonotype is medium-sized. The gene calls are TRBV3-1 and TRBJ2-1; TRBD1 matches at 7 bases. The CDR3 is 15 amino acids. Trimming removed 5 bases from V and 6 bases from J; junction bases left unmatched: 10. The germline gives CDR1 LGHDT, CDR2 YNNKEL (reference sequence). The CDR3 region is CASSYWTGQINEQFF. Here the CDR3 DNA reads TGTGCCAGCAGCTATTGGACAGGACAGATCAATGAGCAGTTCTTC.

The sample holds many counts of this clonotype. The chain is built from TRBV20-1 and TRBJ2-3; a possible D gene is TRBD1 (6 bases). Trimming cost V 5 bases and J 2 bases, with 20 bases left between them. In germline, CDR1 is DFQATT, CDR2 SNEGSKA (reference sequence). The CDR3 spans 16 residues. The CDR3 nucleotides read TGCAGTGCTTTTTCGTCTCAGGGGCGGTACACAGATACGCAGTATTTT. This gives the protein CSAFSSQGRYTDTQYF.

The V gene is TRBV7-8, the J gene TRBJ1-6; 7 positions match TRBD1. The CDR3 sequence is 16 residues long. Germline CDR1 reads SGHVS; CDR2 reads FQNEAQ. Trimming at V came to 2 bases and at J to 5 bases, leaving 6 bases not matched to a gene. The CDR3 bases are TGTGCCAGCAGCTTACTACGGGACAGCGATAATTCACCCCTCCACTTT. It specifies CASSLLRDSDNSPLHF.

In this sample, this clonotype turned up many times. The gene calls are TRBV20-1 and TRBJ1-5; 7 bases are a match to TRBD1. Germline trimming cut 2 bases from V and 4 bases from J; bases unmatched to any gene: 8. The CDR3 consists of 15 residues. CDR1 is DFQATT and CDR2 is SNEGSKA in the germline V gene (reference sequence). CDR3 coding DNA: TGCAGTGCTAGAAAGGGACAGCGGGGAAATCAGCCCCAGCATTTT. It is translated as CSARKGQRGNQPQHF.

This clonotype was observed a few times. The chain uses TRBV30 and TRBJ2-5; no definite D call. CDR3 length equals 11 residues. Germline V gene sequence: CDR1 GTSNPN, CDR2 SVGIG (reference sequence). With 6 bases removed from V and 7 bases from J, the gap between germline ends came to 12 bases. CDR3 sequence: CACVQEGTQYF. The CDR3 DNA follows: TGTGCCTGCGTCCAGGAAGGGACCCAGTACTTC.

This clonotype was seen at least ten times. The V gene is TRBV29-1, the J gene TRBJ1-6; D is uncertain. Per the germline V gene, CDR1 is SQVTM and CDR2 is ANQGSEA. The CDR3 is 13 residues long. Deletions cut 6 bases from V and 5 bases from J, with 11 bases between. The CDR3 sequence: CSVQESNNSPLHF. The DNA of the CDR3 is TGCAGCGTCCAGGAGAGCAATAATTCACCCCTCCACTTT.

The chain combines TRBV10-3 with TRBJ2-7, with D perhaps given as TRBD1 or TRBD2 (6 bases each). Germline V gene lookup returns CDR1 ENHRY and CDR2 SYGVKD. This CDR3 comprises 16 residues. Trimming took off 4 bases at V and 2 bases at J, with 18 bases between the two ends. The CDR3 reads CAISGRAPRDTYEQYF. CDR3 coding DNA: TGTGCCATCAGTGGGAGGGCTCCTCGGGACACCTACGAGCAGTACTTC.

This clonotype was counted many times. The V call is TRBV5-4, the J call TRBJ2-3; 9 bases map to TRBD1. Germline CDR1 reads SGHNT; CDR2 reads YYREEE (reference sequence). CDR3 size: 15 residues. V trimming: 3 bases; J trimming: 3 bases; junction bases outside the gene matches: 5. As DNA, the CDR3 is TGTGCCAGCAGCTCAGGACAGGGGCCGACAGATACGCAGTATTTT. This gives the protein CASSSGQGPTDTQYF.

Notes on this clonotype: Compared with germline, one end of the junction differs, possibly owing to a read error. This chain connects TRBV7-9 to TRBJ1-4; 9 nucleotides agree with TRBD1. CDR3 length: 15 amino acids. CDR1 SEHNR and CDR2 FQNEAQ come from the germline V gene (reference sequence). For the CDR3, the DNA is TGTGCCAGCAGCTCCCGGACAGGGGTCTATCGAAAACTGTATTTT. Translated: CASSSRTGVYRKLYF.